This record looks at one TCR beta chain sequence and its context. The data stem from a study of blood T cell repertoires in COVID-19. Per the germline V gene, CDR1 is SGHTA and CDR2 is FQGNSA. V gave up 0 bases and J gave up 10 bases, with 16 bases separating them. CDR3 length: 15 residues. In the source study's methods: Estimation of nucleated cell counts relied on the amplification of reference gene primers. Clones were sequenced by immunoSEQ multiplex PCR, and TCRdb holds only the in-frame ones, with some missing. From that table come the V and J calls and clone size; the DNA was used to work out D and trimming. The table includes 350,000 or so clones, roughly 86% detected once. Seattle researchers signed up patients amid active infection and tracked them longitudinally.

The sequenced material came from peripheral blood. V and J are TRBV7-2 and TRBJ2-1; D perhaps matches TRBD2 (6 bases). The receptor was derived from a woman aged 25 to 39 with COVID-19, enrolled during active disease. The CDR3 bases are TGTGCCAGCAGCTTAGCCCACTTGGCGGGACCGGAGCAGTTCTTC. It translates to CASSLAHLAGPEQFF. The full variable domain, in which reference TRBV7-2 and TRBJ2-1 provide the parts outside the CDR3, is GAGVSQSPSNKVTEKGKDVELRCDPISGHTALYWYRQSLGQGLEFLIYFQGNSAPDKSGLPSDRFSAERTGGSVSTLTIQRTQQEDSAVYLCASSLAHLAGPEQFFGPGTRLTVL.